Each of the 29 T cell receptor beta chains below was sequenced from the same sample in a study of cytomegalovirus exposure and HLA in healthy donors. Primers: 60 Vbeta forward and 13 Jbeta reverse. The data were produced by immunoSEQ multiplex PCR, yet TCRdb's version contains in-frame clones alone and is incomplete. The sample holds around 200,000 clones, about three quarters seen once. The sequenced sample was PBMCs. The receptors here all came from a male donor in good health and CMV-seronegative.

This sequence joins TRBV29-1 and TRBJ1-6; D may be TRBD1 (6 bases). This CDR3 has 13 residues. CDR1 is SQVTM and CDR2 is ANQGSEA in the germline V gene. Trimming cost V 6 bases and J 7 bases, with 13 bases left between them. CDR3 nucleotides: TGCAGCGTCGGGGCAGGGACAAATTCACCCCTCCACTTT. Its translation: CSVGAGTNSPLHF.

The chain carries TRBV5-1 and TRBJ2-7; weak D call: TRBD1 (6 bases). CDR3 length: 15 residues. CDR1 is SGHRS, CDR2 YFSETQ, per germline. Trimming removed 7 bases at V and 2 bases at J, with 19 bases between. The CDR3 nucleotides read TGCGCCAGCTTTGAAGGTGTGGGGGCGCCCTACGAGCAGTACTTC. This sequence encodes CASFEGVGAPYEQYF.

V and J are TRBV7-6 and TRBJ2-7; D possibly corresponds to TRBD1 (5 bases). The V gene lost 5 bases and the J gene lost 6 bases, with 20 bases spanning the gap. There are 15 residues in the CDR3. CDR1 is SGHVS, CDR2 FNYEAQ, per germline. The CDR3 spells CASSLEKGITLEQYF. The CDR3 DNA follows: TGTGCCAGCAGCCTAGAGAAGGGGATTACCCTCGAGCAGTACTTC.

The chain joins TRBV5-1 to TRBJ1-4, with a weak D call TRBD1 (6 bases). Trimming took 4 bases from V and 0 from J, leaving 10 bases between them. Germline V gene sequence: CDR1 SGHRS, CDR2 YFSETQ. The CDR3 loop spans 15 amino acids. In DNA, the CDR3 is TGCGCCAGCAGCCCCGGACAGCCAACTAATGAAAAACTGTTTTTT. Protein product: CASSPGQPTNEKLFF. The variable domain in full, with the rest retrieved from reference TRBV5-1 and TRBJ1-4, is KAGVTQTPRYLIKTRGQQVTLSCSPISGHRSVSWYQQTPGQGLQFLFEYFSETQRNKGNFPGRFSGRQFSNSRSEMNVSTLELGDSALYLCASSPGQPTNEKLFFGSGTQLSVL.

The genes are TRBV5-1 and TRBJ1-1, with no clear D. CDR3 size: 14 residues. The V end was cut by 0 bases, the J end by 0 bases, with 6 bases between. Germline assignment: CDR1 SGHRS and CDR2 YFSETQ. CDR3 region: CASSLESVNTEAFF. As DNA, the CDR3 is TGCGCCAGCAGCTTGGAATCAGTGAACACTGAAGCTTTCTTT.

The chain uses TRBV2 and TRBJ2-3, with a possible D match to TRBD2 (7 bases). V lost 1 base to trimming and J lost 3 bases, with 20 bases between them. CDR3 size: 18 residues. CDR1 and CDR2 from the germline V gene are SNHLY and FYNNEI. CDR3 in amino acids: CASSEVRVGGGVTDTQYF. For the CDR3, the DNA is TGTGCCAGCAGTGAAGTTCGAGTGGGGGGGGGCGTTACAGATACGCAGTATTTT.

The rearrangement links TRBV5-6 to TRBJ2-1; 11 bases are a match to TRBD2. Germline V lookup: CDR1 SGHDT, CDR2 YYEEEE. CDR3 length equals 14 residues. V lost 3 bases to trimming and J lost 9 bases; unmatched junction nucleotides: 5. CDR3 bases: TGTGCCAGCAGCTCTCTAGCGGGAGGCGGTGAGCAGTTCTTC. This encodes CASSSLAGGGEQFF.

CDR3 in DNA: TGTGCCAGCAGCCCGGGACTAGCGGGGGGTCAAGAGACCCAGTACTTC. Protein: CASSPGLAGGQETQYF. V and J are TRBV9 and TRBJ2-5; the match to TRBD2 covers 15 bases. Germline V lookup: CDR1 SGDLS, CDR2 YYNGEE. CDR3 length equals 16 residues. The J segment lost 2 bases and the V segment lost 4 bases, leaving 3 bases of the junction unmatched.

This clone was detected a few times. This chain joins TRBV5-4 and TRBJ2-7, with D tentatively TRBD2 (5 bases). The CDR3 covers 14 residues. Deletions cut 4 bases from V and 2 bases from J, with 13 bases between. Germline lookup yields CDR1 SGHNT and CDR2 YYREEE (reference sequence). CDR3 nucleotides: TGTGCCAGCAGCCGGGCGGCGGGTCCCTACGAGCAGTACTTC. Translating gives CASSRAAGPYEQYF.

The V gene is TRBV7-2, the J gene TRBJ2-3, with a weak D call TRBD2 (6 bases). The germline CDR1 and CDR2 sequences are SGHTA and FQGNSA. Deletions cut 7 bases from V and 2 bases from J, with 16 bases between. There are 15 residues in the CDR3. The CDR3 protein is CASTLVAGHTDTQYF. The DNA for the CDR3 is TGTGCCAGCACCCTAGTGGCGGGGCACACAGATACGCAGTATTTT.

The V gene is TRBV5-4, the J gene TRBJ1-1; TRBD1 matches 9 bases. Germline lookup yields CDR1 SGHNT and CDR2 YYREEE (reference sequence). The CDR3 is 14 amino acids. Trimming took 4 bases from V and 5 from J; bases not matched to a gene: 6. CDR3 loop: CASSRTGEGTEAFF. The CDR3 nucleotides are TGTGCCAGCAGCCGGACAGGGGAAGGTACTGAAGCTTTCTTT.

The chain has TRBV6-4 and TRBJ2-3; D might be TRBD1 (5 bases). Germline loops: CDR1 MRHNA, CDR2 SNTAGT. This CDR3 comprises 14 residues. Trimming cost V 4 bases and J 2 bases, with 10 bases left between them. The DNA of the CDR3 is TGTGCCAGCAGTGGGTCCAGGGACACAGATACGCAGTATTTT. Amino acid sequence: CASSGSRDTDTQYF.

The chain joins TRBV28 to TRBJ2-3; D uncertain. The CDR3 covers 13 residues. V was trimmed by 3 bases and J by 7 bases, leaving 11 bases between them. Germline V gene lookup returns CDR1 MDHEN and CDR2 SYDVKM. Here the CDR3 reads CASSFVLMNTQYF. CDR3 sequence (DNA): TGTGCCAGCAGTTTTGTACTAATGAATACGCAGTATTTT.

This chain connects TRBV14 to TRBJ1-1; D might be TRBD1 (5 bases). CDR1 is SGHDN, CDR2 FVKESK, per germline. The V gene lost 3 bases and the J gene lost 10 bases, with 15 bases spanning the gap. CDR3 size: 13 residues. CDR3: CASSQVDSLGAFF. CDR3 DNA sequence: TGTGCCAGCAGCCAGGTCGACAGCTTGGGAGCTTTCTTT.

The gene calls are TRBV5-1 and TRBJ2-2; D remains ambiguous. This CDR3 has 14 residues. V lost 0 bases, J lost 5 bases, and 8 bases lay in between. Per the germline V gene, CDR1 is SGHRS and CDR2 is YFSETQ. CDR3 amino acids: CASSLVPGTGELFF. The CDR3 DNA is TGCGCCAGCAGCTTGGTACCCGGGACCGGGGAGCTGTTTTTT.

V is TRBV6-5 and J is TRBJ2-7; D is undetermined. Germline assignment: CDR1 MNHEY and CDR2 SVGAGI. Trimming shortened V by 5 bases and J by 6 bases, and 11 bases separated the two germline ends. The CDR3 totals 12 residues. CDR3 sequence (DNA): TGTGCCAGCAGTGAAATGTTGGCCGAGCAGTACTTC. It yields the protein CASSEMLAEQYF.

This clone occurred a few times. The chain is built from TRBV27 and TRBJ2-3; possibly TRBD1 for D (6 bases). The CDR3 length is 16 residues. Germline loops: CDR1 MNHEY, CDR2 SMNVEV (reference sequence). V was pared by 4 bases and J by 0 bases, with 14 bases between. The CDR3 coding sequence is TGTGCCAGCAGTTCTACAGGGATTTGGAGCACAGATACGCAGTATTTT. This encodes CASSSTGIWSTDTQYF.

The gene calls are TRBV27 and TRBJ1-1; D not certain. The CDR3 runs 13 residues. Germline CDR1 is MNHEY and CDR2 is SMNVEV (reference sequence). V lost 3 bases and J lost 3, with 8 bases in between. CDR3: CASSFAGYTEAFF. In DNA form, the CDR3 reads TGTGCCAGCAGTTTTGCGGGTTACACTGAAGCTTTCTTT.

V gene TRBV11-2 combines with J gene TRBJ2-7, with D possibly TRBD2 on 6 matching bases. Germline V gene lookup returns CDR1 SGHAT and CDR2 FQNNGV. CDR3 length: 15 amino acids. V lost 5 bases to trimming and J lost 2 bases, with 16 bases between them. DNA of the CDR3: TGTGCCAGCAGCGGGGGAGGACTGGAAACCTACGAGCAGTACTTC. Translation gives CASSGGGLETYEQYF. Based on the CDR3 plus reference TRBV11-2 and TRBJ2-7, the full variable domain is EAGVAQSPRYKIIEKRQSVAFWCNPISGHATLYWYQQILGQGPKLLIQFQNNGVVDDSQLPKDRFSAERLKGVDSTLKIQPAKLEDSAVYLCASSGGGLETYEQYFGPGTRLTVT.

The CDR3 sequence: CASRVTSWEYNEQFF. The CDR3, as DNA: TGTGCCAGCAGAGTGACTAGCTGGGAATACAATGAGCAGTTCTTC. The rearrangement uses TRBV6-5 and TRBJ2-1; 7 nucleotides match TRBD2. Germline values: CDR1 MNHEY, CDR2 SVGAGI. The CDR3 is 15 residues long. V dropped 6 bases and J dropped 4; count of bases not matched to a gene: 9.

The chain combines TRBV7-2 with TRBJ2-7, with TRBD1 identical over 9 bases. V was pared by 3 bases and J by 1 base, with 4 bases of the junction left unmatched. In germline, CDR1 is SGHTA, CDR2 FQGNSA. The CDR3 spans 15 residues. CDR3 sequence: CASSLTGGGSYEQYF. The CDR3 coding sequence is TGTGCCAGCAGCTTGACAGGGGGGGGATCCTACGAGCAGTACTTC.

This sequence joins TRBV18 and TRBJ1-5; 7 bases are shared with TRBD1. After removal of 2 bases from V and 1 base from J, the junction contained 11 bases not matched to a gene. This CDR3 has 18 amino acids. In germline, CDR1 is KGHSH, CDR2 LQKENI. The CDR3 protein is CASSPINTGAGSNQPQHF. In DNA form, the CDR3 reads TGTGCCAGCTCACCAATTAATACAGGGGCCGGCAGCAATCAGCCCCAGCATTTT.

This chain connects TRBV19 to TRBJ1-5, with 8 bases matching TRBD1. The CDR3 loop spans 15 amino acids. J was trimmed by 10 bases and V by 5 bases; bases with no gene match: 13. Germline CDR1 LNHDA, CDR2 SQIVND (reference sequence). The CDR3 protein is CASSVDPGGVSPQHF. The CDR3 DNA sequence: TGTGCCAGTAGTGTCGACCCAGGGGGCGTCAGCCCCCAGCATTTT.

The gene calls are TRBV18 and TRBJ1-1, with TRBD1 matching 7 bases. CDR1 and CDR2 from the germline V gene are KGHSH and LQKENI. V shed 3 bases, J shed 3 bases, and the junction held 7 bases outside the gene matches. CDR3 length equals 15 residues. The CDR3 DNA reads TGTGCCAGCTCACCCCCTTGGGGGACAGACACTGAAGCTTTCTTT. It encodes CASSPPWGTDTEAFF.

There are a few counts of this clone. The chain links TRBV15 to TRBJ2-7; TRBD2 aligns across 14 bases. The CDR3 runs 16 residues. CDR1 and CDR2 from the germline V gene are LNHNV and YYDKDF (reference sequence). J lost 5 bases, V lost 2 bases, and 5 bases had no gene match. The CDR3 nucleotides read TGTGCCACCAGCAGATACGAGGGACTAGCGGGAGACGAGCAGTACTTC. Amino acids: CATSRYEGLAGDEQYF.

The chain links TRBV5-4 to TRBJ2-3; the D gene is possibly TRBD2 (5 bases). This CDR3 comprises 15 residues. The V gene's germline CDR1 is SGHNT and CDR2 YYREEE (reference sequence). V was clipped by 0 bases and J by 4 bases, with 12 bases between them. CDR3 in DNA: TGTGCCAGCAGCTTGGACACAAAAGCGGCAGATACGCAGTATTTT. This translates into CASSLDTKAADTQYF.

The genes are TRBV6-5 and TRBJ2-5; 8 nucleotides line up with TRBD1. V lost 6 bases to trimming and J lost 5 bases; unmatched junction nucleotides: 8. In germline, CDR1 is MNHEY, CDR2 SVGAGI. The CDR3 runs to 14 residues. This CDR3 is CASSRQGPGETQYF. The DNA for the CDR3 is TGTGCCAGCAGCCGACAGGGGCCGGGGGAGACCCAGTACTTC.

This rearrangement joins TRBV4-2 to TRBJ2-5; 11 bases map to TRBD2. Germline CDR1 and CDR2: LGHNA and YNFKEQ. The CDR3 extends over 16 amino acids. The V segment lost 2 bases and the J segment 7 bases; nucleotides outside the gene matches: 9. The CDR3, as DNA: TGTGCCAGCAGCCAACCTCTAGCGGGAGGAGGGGGGACCCAGTACTTC. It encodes CASSQPLAGGGGTQYF.

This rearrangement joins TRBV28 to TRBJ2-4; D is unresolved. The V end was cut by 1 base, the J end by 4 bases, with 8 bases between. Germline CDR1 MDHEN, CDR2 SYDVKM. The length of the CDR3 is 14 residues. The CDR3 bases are TGTGCCAGCAGTTTATTAGCTTGGAAAAACATTCAGTACTTC. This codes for CASSLLAWKNIQYF.